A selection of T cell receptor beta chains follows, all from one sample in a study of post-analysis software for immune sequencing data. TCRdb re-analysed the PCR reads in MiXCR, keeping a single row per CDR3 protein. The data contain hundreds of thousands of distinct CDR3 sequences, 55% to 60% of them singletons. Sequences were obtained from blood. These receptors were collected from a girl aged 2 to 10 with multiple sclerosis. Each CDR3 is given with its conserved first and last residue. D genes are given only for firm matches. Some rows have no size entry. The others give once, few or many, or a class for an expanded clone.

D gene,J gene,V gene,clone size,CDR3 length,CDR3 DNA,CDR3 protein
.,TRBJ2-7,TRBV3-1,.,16,TGTGCCAGCAGCCAAGTTTCGTGGACTGAGTCTGTGGAGCAGTACTTC,CASSQVSWTESVEQYF
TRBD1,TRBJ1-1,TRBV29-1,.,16,TGCAGCGTTTCCCCCCTGGCAGGGGGCATGAACACTGAAGCTTTCTTT,CSVSPLAGGMNTEAFF
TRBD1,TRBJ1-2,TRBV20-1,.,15,TGCAGTGTCGATCGGGTTCAGGGGGCAGGGTATGGCTACACCTTC,CSVDRVQGAGYGYTF
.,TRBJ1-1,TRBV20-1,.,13,TGCAGTGCTCCCTTCAATCTACCCACTGAAGCTTTCTTT,CSAPFNLPTEAFF
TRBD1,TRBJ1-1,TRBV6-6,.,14,TGTGCCAGCAGCAGACAGGGGGGGAACACTGAAGCTTTCTTT,CASSRQGGNTEAFF
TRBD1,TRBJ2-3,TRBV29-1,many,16,TGCAGCGTTGCTATGACAGGGGGCGCCCCGGCGGATACGCAGTATTTT,CSVAMTGGAPADTQYF
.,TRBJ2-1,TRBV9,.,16,TGTGCCAGCAGCGTAGGATCCGGGATATCCTACAATGAGCAGTTCTTC,CASSVGSGISYNEQFF
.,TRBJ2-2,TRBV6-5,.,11,TGTGCCAGCTTTGACAACAGGGAGCTGTTTTTT,CASFDNRELFF
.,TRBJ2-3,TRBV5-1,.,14,TGCGCCAGCCACGCTGGACCTATCCCAGATACGCAGTATTTT,CASHAGPIPDTQYF
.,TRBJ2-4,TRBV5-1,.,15,TGCGCCAGCAGCTTGGATGGGTTTGGCAAAAACATTCAGTACTTC,CASSLDGFGKNIQYF
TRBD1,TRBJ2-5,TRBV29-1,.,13,TGCAGCGCTGTGGACAGGGGGCGAGAGACCCAGTACTTC,CSAVDRGRETQYF
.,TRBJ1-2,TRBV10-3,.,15,TGTGCCATCAGTGAGAGCCAGGAGGGAGGCTATGGCTACACCTTC,CAISESQEGGYGYTF
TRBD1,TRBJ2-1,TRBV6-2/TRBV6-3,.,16,TGTGCCAGCAGCCAAGCAGGGACAGGGGCCTACAATGAGCAGTTCTTC,CASSQAGTGAYNEQFF
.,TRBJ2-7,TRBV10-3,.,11,TGTGCCATCAGTCCGTCCTACGAGCAGTACTTC,CAISPSYEQYF
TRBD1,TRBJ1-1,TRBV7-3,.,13,TGTGCCAGCAGCACAGGGGATATCGCTGAAGCTTTCTTT,CASSTGDIAEAFF
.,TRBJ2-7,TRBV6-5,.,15,TGTGCCAGCAGTTACTCCCCCGGAGGAAGGGGCGAGCAGTACTTC,CASSYSPGGRGEQYF
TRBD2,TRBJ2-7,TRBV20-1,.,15,TGCAGTGCCTCGGGACTAGCGGGAGTGACCTACGAGCAGTACTTC,CSASGLAGVTYEQYF
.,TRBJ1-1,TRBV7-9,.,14,TGTGCCAGCAGCCTTGACAGAGTCTACACTGAAGCTTTCTTT,CASSLDRVYTEAFF
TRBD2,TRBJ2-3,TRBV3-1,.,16,TGTGCCAGCAGCCAGGGGGGACTAGCGGAGGGGGATACGCAGTATTTT,CASSQGGLAEGDTQYF
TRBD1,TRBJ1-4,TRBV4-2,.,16,TGTGCCAGCAGCCAACTCGACAGGGGCGCCAATGAAAAACTGTTTTTT,CASSQLDRGANEKLFF
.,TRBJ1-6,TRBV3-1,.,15,TGTGCCAGCAGCCAAGGCGACAGTTATAATTCACCCCTCCACTTT,CASSQGDSYNSPLHF
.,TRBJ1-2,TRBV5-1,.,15,TGCGCCAGCAGCCCCCTGGGGGGGTCCGACTATGGCTACACCTTC,CASSPLGGSDYGYTF
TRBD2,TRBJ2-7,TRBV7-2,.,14,TGTGCCAGCAGCTTAAGGACTAGCGACTACGAGCAGTACTTC,CASSLRTSDYEQYF
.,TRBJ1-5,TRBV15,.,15,TGTGCCACCAGCAGAGATCCCCCAGGGAGGCAGCCCCAGCATTTT,CATSRDPPGRQPQHF
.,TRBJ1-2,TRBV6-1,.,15,TGTGCCAGCAGTTTCCCAGGCCGGGCAGACAATGGCTACACCTTC,CASSFPGRADNGYTF
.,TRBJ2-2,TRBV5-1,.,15,TGCGCCAGCAGAAGGGCAGGCACGAACACCGGGGAGCTGTTTTTT,CASRRAGTNTGELFF
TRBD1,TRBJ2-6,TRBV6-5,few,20,TGTGCCAGCAGTTACTCTCATGGACAGGCGTCGAGCTCTGGGGCCAACGTCCTGACTTTC,CASSYSHGQASSSGANVLTF
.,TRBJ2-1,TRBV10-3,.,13,TGTGCCATCTGGGGGGGGGCCTCAAATGAGCAGTTCTTC,CAIWGGASNEQFF
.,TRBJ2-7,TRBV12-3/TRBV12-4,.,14,TGTGCCAGCAGCGGACGGGGAAATACCTACGAGCAGTACTTC,CASSGRGNTYEQYF
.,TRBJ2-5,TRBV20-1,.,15,TGCAGTGCTGTCAGTTACAATAGCGTCCAAGAGACCCAGTACTTC,CSAVSYNSVQETQYF
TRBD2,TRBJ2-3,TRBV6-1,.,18,TGTGCCAGCAGTGAAGTCTATGGGCTAGCGGGGGGGCAGGATACGCAGTATTTT,CASSEVYGLAGGQDTQYF
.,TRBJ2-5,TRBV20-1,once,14,TGCAGTGCTCGGAGCTCCGGGATACAAGAGACCCAGTACTTC,CSARSSGIQETQYF
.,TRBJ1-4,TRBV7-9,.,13,TGTGCCAGCAGCTTAAGGACCCCAGAAAAACTGTTTTTT,CASSLRTPEKLFF